A single sample gave rise to the 5 T cell receptor beta chains below, sequenced in a study of control samples from healthy donors and cancer patients. This table comes from immunoSEQ multiplex PCR, and its TCRdb copy is limited to in-frame clones, with some not included. The sample lists about 94,000 clones; about nine tenths were seen once. Material for sequencing was blood. These receptors were taken from a woman under 30 in good health.

This clone was picked up one time. The rearrangement joins TRBV4-2 to TRBJ2-5; D not certain. Germline V gene lookup returns CDR1 LGHNA and CDR2 YNFKEQ. The CDR3 is 14 residues long. Trimming removed 4 bases from V and 5 bases from J, with 14 bases in between. As DNA, the CDR3 is TGTGCCAGCAGCCTAAGCTACGTAGCCGAGACCCAGTACTTC. Residues: CASSLSYVAETQYF.

The chain carries TRBV6-5 and TRBJ1-1; 9 bases map to TRBD1. CDR3 length: 14 amino acids. Trimming removed 3 bases from V and 5 bases from J; junction bases left unmatched: 4. CDR1 and CDR2 (germline): MNHEY, SVGAGI. In nucleotides, the CDR3 is TGTGCCAGCAGTTATAAGACAGGGGGAACTGAAGCTTTCTTT. Translated: CASSYKTGGTEAFF.

V gene TRBV7-2 combines with J gene TRBJ1-2; TRBD1 might be the D (5 bases). CDR1 and CDR2 (germline): SGHTA, FQGNSA. The CDR3 spans 13 residues. V dropped 4 bases and J dropped 2 bases, with 8 bases sitting between them. CDR3 protein: CASSSGPNYGYTF. The CDR3 DNA reads TGTGCCAGCAGCTCGGGACCGAACTATGGCTACACCTTC.

This chain uses TRBV12-5 with TRBJ1-5, with 7 nucleotides matching TRBD1. CDR1 and CDR2 from the germline V gene are LGHNT and FRNRAP. The CDR3 has 16 amino acids. V lost 6 bases and J lost 5; bases outside the gene matches: 13. The CDR3: CASGFGYRGGDQPQHF. CDR3 DNA: TGTGCTAGTGGGTTTGGGTACAGGGGTGGAGATCAGCCCCAGCATTTT.

This chain links TRBV6-5 with TRBJ1-6; 7 bases map to TRBD1. The CDR3 totals 12 residues. Germline values: CDR1 MNHEY, CDR2 SVGAGI. V trimming: 6 bases; J trimming: 10 bases; junction bases outside the gene matches: 3. The CDR3, as DNA: TGTGCCAGCAGGGCAGGGGGATCACCCCTCCACTTT. It is translated as CASRAGGSPLHF.